Listed below are T cell receptor beta chains from one sample, sequenced in a study of blood T cell repertoires in COVID-19. Measured with immunoSEQ multiplex PCR; TCRdb has only the in-frame clones, and not every one. The table includes approximately 470,000 clones, roughly 88% detected once. Sequencing was done on a sample of peripheral blood. These receptors were taken from a human donor in a cohort sampled during active COVID-19. Each CDR3 is given with its conserved first and last residue. Fields, in order: D gene, J gene, clone size, V gene, CDR3 protein, CDR3 DNA. The D gene is left open where the match is weak. Size is stated for part of the rows, as once, few or many counts, or as a class when the clone is expanded.

>.|TRBJ1-4|.|TRBV7-8
CASSSSGATNEKLFF
TGTGCCAGCAGTTCGTCGGGTGCAACTAATGAAAAACTGTTTTTT
>TRBD2|TRBJ2-7|.|TRBV5-4
CASRGVAGGPKGSYEQYF
TGTGCCAGCAGAGGCGTAGCGGGAGGGCCTAAAGGGTCCTACGAGCAGTACTTC
>TRBD1|TRBJ2-1|.|TRBV6-2/TRBV6-3
CASSYLTGVVVNEQFF
TGTGCCAGCAGTTACTTAACAGGGGTTGTGGTGAATGAGCAGTTCTTC
>TRBD2|TRBJ2-1|.|TRBV15
CATSQTSGIGNEQFF
TGTGCCACCAGCCAGACTAGCGGGATTGGTAATGAGCAGTTCTTC
>.|TRBJ2-4|.|TRBV5-1
CASSPQDLGKNIQYF
TGCGCCAGCAGCCCGCAGGACTTGGGCAAAAACATTCAGTACTTC
>.|TRBJ2-5|.|TRBV7-8
CASSPYRYQETQYF
TGTGCCAGCAGCCCTTACCGGTACCAAGAGACCCAGTACTTC
>TRBD2|TRBJ2-7|.|TRBV4-1
CASSQGLAEISYEQYF
TGCGCCAGCAGCCAAGGACTAGCGGAGATCTCCTACGAGCAGTACTTC
>TRBD1|TRBJ1-2|.|TRBV10-3
CAISDTGTAVYGYTF
TGTGCCATCAGTGATACCGGGACAGCGGTTTATGGCTACACCTTC
>.|TRBJ1-1|.|TRBV4-3
CASSQDWATHLVPQGAFF
TGCGCCAGCAGCCAAGATTGGGCGACTCATTTGGTTCCCCAGGGAGCTTTCTTT
>TRBD1|TRBJ1-1|.|TRBV7-9
CASSFRTGVNTEAFF
TGTGCCAGCAGCTTCCGGACAGGAGTGAACACTGAAGCTTTCTTT
>.|TRBJ2-2|.|TRBV4-2
CASSLFEGENTGELFF
TGTGCCAGCAGCCTTTTTGAGGGCGAGAACACCGGGGAGCTGTTTTTT
>.|TRBJ1-6|.|TRBV5-1
CASSLDRNSPLHF
TGCGCCAGCAGCTTGGATCGGAATTCACCCCTCCACTTT
>TRBD2|TRBJ2-1|.|TRBV5-1
CASSHRRLAGGRNEQFF
TGCGCCAGCAGCCACCGAAGACTAGCGGGAGGACGGAATGAGCAGTTCTTC
>TRBD1|TRBJ1-5|.|TRBV9
CASRPLTGVRPQHF
TGTGCCAGCAGGCCTTTAACAGGGGTGCGGCCCCAGCATTTT
>.|TRBJ2-7|few|TRBV19
CASSAKQGDAYEQYF
TGTGCCAGTAGTGCAAAACAGGGAGACGCCTACGAGCAGTACTTC
>TRBD2|TRBJ2-1|once|TRBV19
CASSLLAGKLNNEQFF
TGTGCCAGTAGTCTCCTAGCGGGGAAACTTAACAATGAGCAGTTCTTC
>.|TRBJ2-1|few|TRBV7-3
CASSYLGREEQFF
TGTGCCAGCAGCTACTTGGGCCGGGAGGAGCAGTTCTTC
>TRBD1|TRBJ1-2|.|TRBV5-6
CASSLIGTGANYGYTF
TGTGCCAGCAGCTTAATCGGCACAGGGGCTAACTATGGCTACACCTTC
>.|TRBJ2-5|few|TRBV27
CASSQQGLEPILQETQYF
TGTGCCAGCAGCCAACAGGGTTTAGAGCCCATCCTGCAAGAGACCCAGTACTTC
>.|TRBJ2-2|.|TRBV19
CASSIGQNTGELFF
TGTGCCAGTAGTATCGGACAGAACACCGGGGAGCTGTTTTTT
>.|TRBJ2-7|.|TRBV7-9
CASSPPVLYEQYF
TGTGCCAGCAGCCCGCCGGTGCTCTACGAGCAGTACTTC
>TRBD1|TRBJ1-3|.|TRBV30
CAWSRDSRFSGNTIYF
TGTGCCTGGAGTCGGGACAGCCGATTCTCTGGAAACACCATATATTTT
>TRBD1|TRBJ1-2|.|TRBV4-1
CASSQTGNMGGYTF
TGCGCCAGCAGCCAGACAGGGAACATGGGTGGCTACACCTTC
>.|TRBJ2-6|.|TRBV6-2/TRBV6-3
CASSHGGSGANVLTF
TGTGCCAGCAGTCACGGGGGAAGTGGGGCCAACGTCCTGACTTTC
>.|TRBJ2-7|.|TRBV6-5
CASSTNRGYEQYF
TGTGCCAGCAGCACTAATAGGGGTTACGAGCAGTACTTC
>.|TRBJ1-3|.|TRBV20-1
CSGTSGNTIYF
TGCAGTGGGACATCCGGAAACACCATATATTTT
>TRBD1|TRBJ1-4|.|TRBV5-8
CASSDDRGGEKLFF
TGTGCCAGCAGCGACGACAGGGGCGGGGAAAAACTGTTTTTT
>TRBD2|TRBJ2-3|.|TRBV5-1
CASSAGLAGGPGDTQYF
TGCGCCAGCAGCGCCGGACTAGCGGGAGGCCCCGGGGATACGCAGTATTTT
>.|TRBJ1-2|.|TRBV12-3/TRBV12-4
CASSLQAKRGYTF
TGTGCCAGCAGTTTGCAGGCAAAAAGGGGCTACACCTTC
>TRBD1|TRBJ2-3|.|TRBV9
CASSPRGGQGTDTQYF
TGTGCCAGCAGCCCTCGTGGGGGACAGGGGACAGATACGCAGTATTTT
>TRBD2|TRBJ2-1|.|TRBV4-3
CASSQELAGRSNEQFF
TGCGCCAGCAGCCAAGAACTAGCGGGACGGTCGAATGAGCAGTTCTTC
>TRBD2|TRBJ2-7|.|TRBV11-2
CASSLGVGLAAYEQYF
TGTGCCAGCAGCTTGGGGGTGGGACTAGCGGCCTACGAGCAGTACTTC